This TCR beta chain derives from a study of blood T cells in healthy people across ages. Study-wide results and caveats: The long-lived group displayed more naive CD4+ cells, plus higher diversity, than the aged donors did. With age, beta diversity per million T cells declined roughly linearly, significantly by 40.

This clonotype has at least ten counts. What it recognizes is unknown. The study drew donors from healthy Caucasian individuals in Russia aged about 6 to 90. Samples had at least 6 million PBMCs isolated from them. The germline CDR1 and CDR2 sequences are SGHRS and YFSETQ. V lost 4 bases and J 4 bases, leaving 7 bases between the germline ends. The CDR3 extends over 12 amino acids. Together with a sample-barcoded 5' primer, a J-beta primer mix was included in a second PCR lasting about 6 to 11 cycles. One entry per CDR3 protein results from TCRdb running MiXCR on the 5' RACE reads. Among fewer than 1,000,000 distinct CDR3 sequences listed, around half were seen once.

The origin of this receptor is a man older than 75 in good health. Sample: blood. The V call is TRBV5-1, the J call TRBJ2-3, with D perhaps being TRBD1 or TRBD2 (5 bases each). CDR3 sequence reads: CASSGGSDTQYF. CDR3 bases: TGCGCCAGCAGCGGGGGTTCAGATACGCAGTATTTT.